This entry describes one T cell receptor (beta chain). Its antigen is still unknown. The data originate from a study of naive and memory T cell subsets. Study-wide points: Activation and differentiation may alter RNA-based TCR counts. A clonotype means one alpha or beta sequence, not an alpha/beta pair. Especially in CD8 cells, naive repertoires contained a few larger clonotypes, possibly CD45RA-re-expressing memory cells.

An equimolar mix of two oligonucleotides served as the beta constant-region primer for TRBC1 and TRBC2. Nested alpha and beta constant-region primers with the SP2 primer drove four PCR rounds on ligated cDNA. A single record per CDR3 protein comes from TCRdb applying MiXCR to the UMI-ligation and nested PCR reads. Here the sample spans about 140,000 distinct CDR3 sequences, 15% to 25% being singletons. Cells stained for CD3, CD4, CD8, CD45RA and CD27 were sorted into four subsets. Germline CDR1 and CDR2: SQVTM and ANQGSEA. There are 15 residues in the CDR3. V was shortened by 0 bases and J by 0 bases, with 9 bases between the two germline ends.

The chain combines TRBV29-1 with TRBJ2-1, with a tentative D call TRBD2 (5 bases). Material: naive CD8+ T cells from blood. The clonotype was recovered from a human donor in good health. Written as DNA, the CDR3 is TGCAGCGTTGAAGATTTCGGACTCTCCTACAATGAGCAGTTCTTC. Its protein product is CSVEDFGLSYNEQFF.